The sequence of this TCR beta chain was determined in a study of identical twins listed by TCRdb under 2016. Regarding the complete study: TCR alpha and beta repertoires from monozygotic twins, unrelated adults of various ages and cord blood were deep-sequenced to test whether fetal clonotypes persist. To rule out contamination, replicate twin experiments were performed at different times with different library preparation protocols.

Overall study outcomes, separate from this receptor: Abundant cord blood beta clonotypes carried fewer insertions; young adult naive repertoires showed a weaker similar trend, while memory repertoires showed none. Compared with coincidental sharing between unrelated individuals, an excess of low generation-probability sequences was observed among out-of-frame TCR alpha sequences shared between twins. The excess sharing between twins in beta out-of-frame sequences was weaker because fewer shared sequences reduced the signal-to-noise ratio. Zero-insertion analyses could be partly confounded by invariant T cells such as MAIT and iNKT, though diverse VJ usage argued against such confounding for most clonotypes. In monozygotic twins, recombination models systematically underestimated out-of-frame TCR alpha sharing, but the models matched the sharing seen between unrelated individuals. Because the same donors could not be followed over many years, conclusions were based on cross-sectional statistical analysis.

The library was prepared using 5' RACE. Reads for this sample came from an Illumina HiSeq 2000. A universal primer binding site was added through template switching, and the final cDNA carried a unique molecular identifier so that TCR cDNA molecules could be counted accurately. Specific primers in the conserved constant-segment region were used to synthesize first-strand cDNA for TCR alpha and beta chains. Each cDNA library was double barcoded, with a SMART-Mk sample barcode plus Illumina barcodes, to control for contamination. Two successive PCR steps introduced TruSeq adapter sequences along with Illumina sample barcodes. The Illumina HiSeq platform was used with custom primers to sequence TCR alpha and beta cDNA libraries. Turning to the authors' computational methods: MiGEC was used to process raw reads and extract unique molecular identifiers, and MiXCR was used to find CDR3 positions. Recombination models were inferred per individual with the repgenHMM and IGoR tools using an EM algorithm. Shared clonotypes were analyzed with the tcR package in R, and sharing was normalized by the product of cloneset sizes. To study raw recombination without the effects of thymic and clonal selection, out-of-frame nonproductive sequences were analyzed. TCRdb handled the public reads itself, with Q25 trimming in fastp and clone calling in MiXCR, and kept productive beta chains. For every CDR3 protein sequence, its rows merge into one entry that carries the most common genes and DNA. TCRdb's processing, not the authors', yielded these V and J calls. This sample lists 450,000 or so distinct CDR3 sequences; less than 25% were detected once. The ten largest clones capture 2.9% of the sample.

The germline V gene specifies SQVTM as CDR1 and ANQGSEA as CDR2. Trimming leaves V shorter by 5 bases and J shorter by 4 bases, with the junction holding 4 bases beyond the gene matches. The CDR3 holds 13 amino acids from the cysteine to the phenylalanine. The retained sequence is limited to the CDR3, 39 bases, with the frame set at the first base. This clonotype was observed many times. What antigen it recognizes has not been identified. No base-level quality is on record; no much larger clone is a single base apart. Every donor was a healthy Caucasian. The twin cohort consisted of three pairs of female monozygotic twins, all aged roughly 18 to 30 years. Positive isolation kits from Invitrogen were used to isolate CD4+ and CD8+ T cell populations. Separately, the same data were catalogued under a study of T cells expressing NK-cell markers. Taken from the second paper: About 8 donors provided sorted CD3+CD56+NKG2C+, CD3+CD56+NKG2C- and CD3+CD56-NKG2C+ T-cell subsets, whose TCR beta-chain repertoires were profiled. Seven of the eight sequenced donors were HCMV-seropositive and one was HCMV-seronegative. In several experiments an anti-gammadeltaTCR antibody was added to restrict sorting to alphabetaTCR-expressing T cells. In a handful of donors, the dominant CD3+CD56+NKG2C+ clonotypes were found to rank among the top 10 CD8+ clonotypes and to make up roughly 1.0-7.0% of CD8+ T cells. Those dominant clonotypes were again the most abundant among CD3+CD56-NKG2C+ cells in a handful of donors, at about 28.3-65%. Whether the expanded NKG2C-expressing T cell clones were specific for HCMV antigens remained unclear. All eight donors whose samples were sequenced were randomly selected healthy volunteers, three of them men and five women. A commercial ELISA kit detecting HCMV-specific IgG in serum was used to determine HCMV serostatus. MIGEC was used to demultiplex reads and group reads by UMI, and MiTCR was used to assemble and quantify clonotypes. To remove erroneous sequences, TCR cDNA sequences were retained only when supported by two or more reads. The tcR package was used for downstream repertoire analysis, and clonotypes were matched across fractions by CDR3 nucleotide sequence plus V segment. VDJmatch was used to annotate antigen specificity against VDJdb, with one amino acid substitution in CDR3 permitted.

This sequence originates from a woman younger than 30 in good health. The sample taken for sequencing was CD4+ T cells sorted from blood. The sequence links TRBV29-1 to TRBJ1-5, and TRBD1 matches 8 of the central bases. The nucleotides read TGCAGCGTTCGTCAGGGGGCGAATCAGCCCCAGCATTTT. It is translated as CSVRQGANQPQHF. The entire variable domain, with the stretches around the CDR3 drawn from the reference TRBV29-1 and TRBJ1-5 proteins, is SAVISQKPSRDICQRGTSLTIQCQVDSQVTMMFWYRQQPGQSLTLIATANQGSEATYESGFVIDKFPISRPNLTFSTLTVSNMSPEDSSIYLCSVRQGANQPQHFGDGTRLSIL.